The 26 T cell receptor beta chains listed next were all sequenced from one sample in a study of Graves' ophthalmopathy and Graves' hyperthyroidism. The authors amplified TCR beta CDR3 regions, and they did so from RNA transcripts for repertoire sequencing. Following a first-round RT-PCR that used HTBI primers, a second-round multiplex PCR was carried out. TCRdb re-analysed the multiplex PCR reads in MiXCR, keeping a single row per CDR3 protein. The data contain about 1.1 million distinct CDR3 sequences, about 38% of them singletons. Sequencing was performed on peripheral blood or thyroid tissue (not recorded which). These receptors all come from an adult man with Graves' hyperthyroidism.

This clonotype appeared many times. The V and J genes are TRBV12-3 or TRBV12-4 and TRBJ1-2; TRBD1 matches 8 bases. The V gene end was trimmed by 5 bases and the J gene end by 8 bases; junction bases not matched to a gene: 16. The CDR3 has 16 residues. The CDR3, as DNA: TGTGCCAGCAGTCCGAGAGGACAGGGCTCGGAAAGCGGCTACACCTTC. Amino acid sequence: CASSPRGQGSESGYTF.

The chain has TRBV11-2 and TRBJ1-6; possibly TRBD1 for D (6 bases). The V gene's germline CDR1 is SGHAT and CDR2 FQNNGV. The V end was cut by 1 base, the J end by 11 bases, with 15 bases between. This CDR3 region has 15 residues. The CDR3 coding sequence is TGTGCCAGCAGCTTAGTTCGAGGCCAGGGGACACCCCTCCACTTT. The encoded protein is CASSLVRGQGTPLHF.

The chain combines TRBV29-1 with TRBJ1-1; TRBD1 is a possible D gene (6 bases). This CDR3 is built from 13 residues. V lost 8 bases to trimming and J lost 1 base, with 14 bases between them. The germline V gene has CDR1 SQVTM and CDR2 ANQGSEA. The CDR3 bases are TGCAGCTTACCGGGACAACCGAACACTGAAGCTTTCTTT. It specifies CSLPGQPNTEAFF.

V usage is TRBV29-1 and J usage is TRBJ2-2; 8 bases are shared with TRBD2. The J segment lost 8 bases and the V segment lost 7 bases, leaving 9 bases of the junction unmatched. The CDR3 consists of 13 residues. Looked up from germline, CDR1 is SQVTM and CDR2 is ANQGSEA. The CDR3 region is CSARAGGVGELFF. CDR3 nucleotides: TGCAGCGCCCGGGCCGGGGGGGTAGGGGAGCTGTTTTTT.

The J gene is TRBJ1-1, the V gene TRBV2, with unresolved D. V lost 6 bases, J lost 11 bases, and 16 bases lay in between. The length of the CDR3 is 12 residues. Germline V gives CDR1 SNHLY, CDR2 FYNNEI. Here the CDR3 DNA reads TGTGCCAGCAGATCTAATGTGGGGAGGGCTTTCTTT. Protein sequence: CASRSNVGRAFF.

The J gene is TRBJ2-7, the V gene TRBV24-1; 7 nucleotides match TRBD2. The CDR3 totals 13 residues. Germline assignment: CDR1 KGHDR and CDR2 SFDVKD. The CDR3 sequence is CAMDAGDSYEQYF. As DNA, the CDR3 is TGTGCTATGGATGCGGGGGACTCCTACGAGCAGTACTTC.

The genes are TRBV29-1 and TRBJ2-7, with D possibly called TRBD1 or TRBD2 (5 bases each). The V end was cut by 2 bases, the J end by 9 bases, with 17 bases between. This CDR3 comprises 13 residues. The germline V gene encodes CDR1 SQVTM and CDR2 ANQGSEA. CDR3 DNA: TGCAGCGTTGAAAAGGGTAGAGGGGATGCGCAGTACTTC. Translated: CSVEKGRGDAQYF.

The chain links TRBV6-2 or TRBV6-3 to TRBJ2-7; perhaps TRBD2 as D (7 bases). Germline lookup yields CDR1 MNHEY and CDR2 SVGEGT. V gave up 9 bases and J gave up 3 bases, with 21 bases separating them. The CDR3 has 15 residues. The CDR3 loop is CARNPSREGGYEQYF. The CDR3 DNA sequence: TGTGCCAGAAACCCCTCTAGGGAGGGGGGCTACGAGCAGTACTTC.

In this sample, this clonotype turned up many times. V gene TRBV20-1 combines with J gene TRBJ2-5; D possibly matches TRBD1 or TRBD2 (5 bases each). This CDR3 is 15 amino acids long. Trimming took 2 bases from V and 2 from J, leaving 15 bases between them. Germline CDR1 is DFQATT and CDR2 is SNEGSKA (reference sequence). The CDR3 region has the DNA TGCAGTGCTAGACCGACAGAGGGGTGGCAAGAGACCCAGTACTTC. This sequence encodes CSARPTEGWQETQYF.

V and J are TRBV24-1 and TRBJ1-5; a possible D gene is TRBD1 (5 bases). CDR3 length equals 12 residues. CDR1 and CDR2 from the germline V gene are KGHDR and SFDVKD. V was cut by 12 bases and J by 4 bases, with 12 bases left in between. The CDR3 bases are TGTGCCGCCGGGGGGAGAAATCAGCCCCAGCATTTT. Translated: CAAGGRNQPQHF.

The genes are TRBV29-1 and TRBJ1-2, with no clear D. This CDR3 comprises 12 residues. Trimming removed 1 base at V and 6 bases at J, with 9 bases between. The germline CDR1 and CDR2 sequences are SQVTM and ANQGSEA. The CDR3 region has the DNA TGCAGCGTTGAAGTTTTTCAGAATGGCTACACCTTC. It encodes CSVEVFQNGYTF. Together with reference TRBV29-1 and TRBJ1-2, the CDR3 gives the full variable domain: SAVISQKPSRDICQRGTSLTIQCQVDSQVTMMFWYRQQPGQSLTLIATANQGSEATYESGFVIDKFPISRPNLTFSTLTVSNMSPEDSSIYLCSVEVFQNGYTFGSGTRLTVV.

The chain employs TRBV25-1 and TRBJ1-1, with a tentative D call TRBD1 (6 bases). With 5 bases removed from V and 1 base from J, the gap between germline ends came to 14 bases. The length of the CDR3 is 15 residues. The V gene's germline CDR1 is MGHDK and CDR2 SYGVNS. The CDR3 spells CASSYSGAKNTEAFF. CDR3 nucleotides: TGTGCCAGCAGTTACTCGGGGGCCAAGAACACTGAAGCTTTCTTT.

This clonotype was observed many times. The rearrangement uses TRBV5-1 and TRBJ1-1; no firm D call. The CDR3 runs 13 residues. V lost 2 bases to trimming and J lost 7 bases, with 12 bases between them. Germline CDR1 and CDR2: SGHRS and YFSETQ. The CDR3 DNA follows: TGCGCCAGCAGCTTTATGGCAGAGAATGAAGCTTTCTTT. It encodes CASSFMAENEAFF.

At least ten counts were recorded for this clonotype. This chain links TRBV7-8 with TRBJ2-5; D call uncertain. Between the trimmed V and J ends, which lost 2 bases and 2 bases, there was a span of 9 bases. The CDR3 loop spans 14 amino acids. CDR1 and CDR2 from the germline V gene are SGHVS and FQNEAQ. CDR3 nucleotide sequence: TGTGCCAGCAGCTTAATTAGCCCGCAAGAGACCCAGTACTTC. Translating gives CASSLISPQETQYF.

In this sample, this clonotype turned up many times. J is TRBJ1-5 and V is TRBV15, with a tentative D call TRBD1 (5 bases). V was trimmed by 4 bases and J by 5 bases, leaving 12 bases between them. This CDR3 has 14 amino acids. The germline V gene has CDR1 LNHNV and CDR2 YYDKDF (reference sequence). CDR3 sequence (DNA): TGTGCCACCAGCATGGTGGACACCGATCAGCCCCAGCATTTT. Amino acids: CATSMVDTDQPQHF. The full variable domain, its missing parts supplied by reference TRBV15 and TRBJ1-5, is DAMVIQNPRYQVTQFGKPVTLSCSQTLNHNVMYWYQQKSSQAPKLLFHYYDKDFNNEADTPDNFQSRRPNTSFCFLDIRSPGLGDTAMYLCATSMVDTDQPQHFGDGTRLSIL.

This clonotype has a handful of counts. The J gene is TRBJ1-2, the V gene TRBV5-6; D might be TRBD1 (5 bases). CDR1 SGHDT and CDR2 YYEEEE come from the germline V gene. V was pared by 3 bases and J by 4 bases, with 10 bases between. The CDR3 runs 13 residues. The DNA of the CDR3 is TGTGCCAGCAGCTCTGGACACCTCTATGGCTACACCTTC. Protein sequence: CASSSGHLYGYTF.

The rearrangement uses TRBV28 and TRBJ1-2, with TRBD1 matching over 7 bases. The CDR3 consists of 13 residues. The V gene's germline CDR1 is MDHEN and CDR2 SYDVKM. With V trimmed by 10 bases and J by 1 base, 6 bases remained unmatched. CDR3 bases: TGTGCCACCGCGGGACAGTTTAACTATGGCTACACCTTC. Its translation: CATAGQFNYGYTF.

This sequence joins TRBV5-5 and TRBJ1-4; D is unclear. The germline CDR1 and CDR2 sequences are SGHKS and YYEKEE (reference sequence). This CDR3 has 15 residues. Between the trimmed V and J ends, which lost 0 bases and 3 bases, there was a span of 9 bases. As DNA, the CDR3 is TGTGCCAGCAGCTTGGGGAATGGGGCTAATGAAAAACTGTTTTTT. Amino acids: CASSLGNGANEKLFF.

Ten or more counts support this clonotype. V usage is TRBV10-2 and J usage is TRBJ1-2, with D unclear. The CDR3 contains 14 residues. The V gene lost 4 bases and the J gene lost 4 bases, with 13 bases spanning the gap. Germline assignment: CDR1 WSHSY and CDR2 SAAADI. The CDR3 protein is CASSVGSAGYGYTF. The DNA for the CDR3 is TGCGCCAGCAGTGTGGGGAGTGCGGGCTATGGCTACACCTTC.

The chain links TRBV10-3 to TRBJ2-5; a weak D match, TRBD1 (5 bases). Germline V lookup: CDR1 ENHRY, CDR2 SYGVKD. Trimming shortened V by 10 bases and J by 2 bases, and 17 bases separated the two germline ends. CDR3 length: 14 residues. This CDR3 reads CASRLTGLQETQYF. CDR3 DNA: TGTGCCAGCAGACTCACAGGATTGCAAGAGACCCAGTACTTC.

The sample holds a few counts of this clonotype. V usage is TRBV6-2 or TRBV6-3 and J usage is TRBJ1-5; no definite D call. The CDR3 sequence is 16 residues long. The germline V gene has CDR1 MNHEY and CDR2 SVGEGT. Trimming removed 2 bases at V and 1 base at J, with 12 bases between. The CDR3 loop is CASSYPGWKSNQPQHF. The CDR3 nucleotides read TGTGCCAGCAGTTACCCGGGTTGGAAGAGCAATCAGCCCCAGCATTTT.

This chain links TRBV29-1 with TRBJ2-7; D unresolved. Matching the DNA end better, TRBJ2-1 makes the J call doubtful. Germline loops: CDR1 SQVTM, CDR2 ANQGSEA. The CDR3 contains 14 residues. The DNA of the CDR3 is TGCAGCGTTGGTGTGCGACACCCGACCAATGAGCAGTTCTTC. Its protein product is CSVGVRHPTNEQFF.

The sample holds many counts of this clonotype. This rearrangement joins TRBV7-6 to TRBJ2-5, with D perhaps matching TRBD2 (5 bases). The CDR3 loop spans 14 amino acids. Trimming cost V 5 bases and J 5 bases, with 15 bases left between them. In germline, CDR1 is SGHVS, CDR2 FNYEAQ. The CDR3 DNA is TGTGCCAGCAGCCCCGGACTTCTAGAGGAGACCCAGTACTTC. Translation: CASSPGLLEETQYF.

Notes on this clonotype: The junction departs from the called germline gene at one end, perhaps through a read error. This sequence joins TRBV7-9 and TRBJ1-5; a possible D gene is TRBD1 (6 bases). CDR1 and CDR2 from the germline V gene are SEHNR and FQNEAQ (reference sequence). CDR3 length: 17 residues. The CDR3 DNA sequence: TGCGCCAGCAGCCATGTGGGCTTGGGGGCGAGCAATCAGCCCCAGCATTTT. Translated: CASSHVGLGASNQPQHF.

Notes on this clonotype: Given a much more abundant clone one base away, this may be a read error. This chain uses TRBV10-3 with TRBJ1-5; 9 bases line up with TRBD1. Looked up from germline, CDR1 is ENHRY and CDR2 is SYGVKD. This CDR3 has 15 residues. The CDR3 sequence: CASRPDRGSNRPQHF. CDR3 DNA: TGTGCCAGCAGGCCGGACAGGGGAAGCAATCGGCCCCAGCATTTT.

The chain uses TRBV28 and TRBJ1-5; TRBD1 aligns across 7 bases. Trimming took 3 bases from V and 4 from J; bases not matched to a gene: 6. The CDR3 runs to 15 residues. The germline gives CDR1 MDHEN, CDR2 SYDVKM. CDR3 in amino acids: CASSFPGTENQPQHF. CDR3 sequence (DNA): TGTGCCAGCAGTTTTCCCGGGACAGAGAATCAGCCCCAGCATTTT.